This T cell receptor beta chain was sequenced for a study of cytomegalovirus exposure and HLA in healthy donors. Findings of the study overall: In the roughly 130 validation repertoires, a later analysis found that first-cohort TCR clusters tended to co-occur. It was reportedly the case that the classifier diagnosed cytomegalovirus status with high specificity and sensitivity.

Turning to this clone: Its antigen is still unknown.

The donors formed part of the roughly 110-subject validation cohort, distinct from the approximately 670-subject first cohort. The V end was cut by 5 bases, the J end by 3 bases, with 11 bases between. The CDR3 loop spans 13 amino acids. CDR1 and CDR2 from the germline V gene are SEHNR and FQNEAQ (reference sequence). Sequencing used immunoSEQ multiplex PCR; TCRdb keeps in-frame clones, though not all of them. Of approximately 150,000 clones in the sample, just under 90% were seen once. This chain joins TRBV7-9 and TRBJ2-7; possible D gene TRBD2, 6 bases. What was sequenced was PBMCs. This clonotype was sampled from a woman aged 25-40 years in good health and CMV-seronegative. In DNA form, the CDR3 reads TGTGCCAGCAGCCCGGGAGCAAACTACGAGCAGTACTTC. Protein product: CASSPGANYEQYF.